These T cell receptor beta chains were read from a single sample in a study of Graves' ophthalmopathy and Graves' hyperthyroidism. Each CDR3 protein gets one entry after TCRdb re-called the multiplex PCR reads with MiXCR. The sample shows approximately 210,000 distinct CDR3 sequences, 20% to 25% of them seen only once. Sequenced material: peripheral blood. These receptors were obtained from a woman aged 50 to 60 with Graves' ophthalmopathy. CDR3s include the opening cysteine and the closing phenylalanine or tryptophan. The D gene is left open where the match is weak. Only part of the rows carry a size: once, few, many, or a class if the clone is expanded.

>TRBV12-3/TRBV12-4|-|many|TRBJ2-3
CASSPQRADTQYF
TGTGCCAGCAGCCCCCAGAGAGCAGATACGCAGTATTTT
>TRBV15|TRBD1|once|TRBJ1-6
CATSRDGTGESPLHF
TGTGCCACCAGCAGAGACGGAACAGGGGAATCACCCCTCCACTTT
>TRBV6-6|-|many|TRBJ1-3
CASSAPSGNTIYF
TGTGCCAGCAGCGCACCCTCTGGAAACACCATATATTTT
>TRBV5-1|-|many|TRBJ2-7
CASSSVVSSYEQYF
TGCGCCAGCAGCTCCGTCGTCAGCTCCTACGAGCAGTACTTC
>TRBV19|-|many|TRBJ1-3
CASSIGTAGNTIYF
TGTGCCAGTAGTATTGGGACCGCCGGAAACACCATATATTTT
>TRBV29-1|-|many|TRBJ1-1
CSVPGLLNTEAFF
TGCAGCGTCCCGGGACTTTTGAACACTGAAGCTTTCTTT
>TRBV2|-|many|TRBJ1-5
CASSDSQGRQPQHF
TGTGCCAGCAGTGATTCCCAGGGACGACAGCCCCAGCATTTT
>TRBV6-1|TRBD1|-|TRBJ1-5
CASSEGTGTQPQHF
TGTGCCAGCAGTGAAGGGACAGGGACTCAGCCCCAGCATTTT
>TRBV27|TRBD1|many|TRBJ2-2
CASSAGQGANTGELFF
TGTGCCAGCAGTGCCGGACAGGGGGCAAACACCGGGGAGCTGTTTTTT
>TRBV2|-|-|TRBJ2-7
CASSLDRPSSYEQYF
TGTGCCAGCAGTCTAGACAGGCCCAGCTCCTACGAGCAGTACTTC
>TRBV7-8|TRBD1|many|TRBJ1-6
CASSPGGQGGSPLHF
TGTGCCAGCAGCCCCGGGGGCCAGGGGGGTTCACCCCTCCACTTT
>TRBV10-3|TRBD2|many|TRBJ2-2
CAITGTRSRELFF
TGTGCCATCACCGGGACTAGGTCCCGGGAGCTGTTTTTT
>TRBV27|-|-|TRBJ1-2
CASSLSGTGWAF
TGTGCCAGCAGTTTATCGGGGACCGGGTGGGCCTTC
>TRBV11-2|-|few|TRBJ2-7
CASSIGVSAYEQYF
TGTGCCAGCAGTATAGGGGTGTCTGCCTACGAGCAGTACTTC
>TRBV11-3|-|few|TRBJ2-2
CASSDNRKTGELFF
TGTGCCAGCAGCGATAACAGGAAAACCGGGGAGCTGTTTTTT
>TRBV6-1|TRBD1|-|TRBJ2-7
CASRGQGSTYEQYF
TGTGCCAGCAGGGGACAGGGATCGACCTACGAGCAGTACTTC
>TRBV30|-|-|TRBJ1-5
CAWSVGRDQPQHF
TGTGCCTGGAGTGTTGGTAGAGATCAGCCCCAGCATTTT
>TRBV18|TRBD1|few|TRBJ1-1
CASSPGTGYTEAFF
TGTGCCAGCTCACCCGGGACAGGGTATACTGAAGCTTTCTTT
>TRBV6-1|-|medium-sized|TRBJ2-6
CASSDLGSGANVLTF
TGTGCCAGCAGTGACCTTGGGTCTGGGGCCAACGTCCTGACTTTC
>TRBV6-1|TRBD1|-|TRBJ1-1
CASNKLETGINTEAFF
TGTGCCAGCAATAAACTTGAGACAGGGATAAACACTGAAGCTTTCTTT
>TRBV5-6|TRBD1|few|TRBJ1-5
CASSLATGASNQPQHF
TGTGCCAGCAGCTTGGCAACAGGGGCTAGCAATCAGCCCCAGCATTTT
>TRBV6-1|-|-|TRBJ2-7
CASSEVRASYEQYF
TGTGCCAGCAGTGAAGTCCGCGCGTCCTACGAGCAGTACTTC
>TRBV12-3/TRBV12-4|TRBD2|many|TRBJ2-7
CASTHGLAGGDKQYF
TGTGCCAGCACCCATGGACTAGCGGGCGGTGACAAGCAGTACTTC
>TRBV7-2|-|many|TRBJ2-7
CASSLPLEWPQAYEQYF
TGTGCCAGCAGCTTACCGCTCGAATGGCCCCAAGCCTACGAGCAGTACTTC
>TRBV11-2|-|many|TRBJ2-7
CASSLDVAFAYEQYF
TGTGCCAGCAGCTTAGATGTAGCCTTCGCCTACGAGCAGTACTTC
>TRBV7-9|-|many|TRBJ2-4
CASSPSGVIQYF
TGTGCCAGCAGCCCGTCCGGGGTCATTCAGTACTTC
>TRBV30|TRBD2|many|TRBJ2-7
CAWSWGGLAETYEQYF
TGTGCCTGGAGTTGGGGAGGACTAGCGGAGACCTACGAGCAGTACTTC
>TRBV7-2|-|many|TRBJ2-5
CASSSRQRGQETQYF
TGTGCCAGCAGCTCCCGCCAGAGGGGACAAGAGACCCAGTACTTC
>TRBV2|TRBD2|many|TRBJ2-5
CASVGTSGWETQYF
TGTGCCAGCGTCGGGACTAGCGGATGGGAGACCCAGTACTTC
>TRBV20-1|TRBD1|-|TRBJ2-7
CSATSSRDRLEQYF
TGCAGTGCCACATCATCAAGGGACAGGCTGGAACAGTACTTC
>TRBV11-1|TRBD2|many|TRBJ2-7
CASSSSGRLAGGQEQYF
TGTGCCAGCAGCTCCTCAGGGCGACTAGCGGGAGGGCAAGAGCAGTACTTC
>TRBV20-1|-|-|TRBJ2-3
CSGEEADDTQYF
TGCAGTGGGGAAGAGGCTGATGATACGCAGTATTTT
>TRBV27|-|many|TRBJ1-5
CASSFAREDNQPQHF
TGTGCCAGCAGTTTCGCTAGGGAAGACAATCAGCCCCAGCATTTT
>TRBV2|TRBD2|few|TRBJ2-2
CASRVLAGLNTGELFF
TGTGCCAGCAGGGTACTAGCGGGTTTGAACACCGGGGAGCTGTTTTTT
>TRBV6-5|-|many|TRBJ2-3
CASSYLADTQYF
TGTGCCAGCAGTTACTTGGCAGATACGCAGTATTTT
>TRBV30|-|few|TRBJ1-1
CAWNRARLGGNTEAFF
TGTGCCTGGAACAGGGCGCGGTTGGGCGGGAACACTGAAGCTTTCTTT
>TRBV15|-|many|TRBJ2-6
CATSSGDSGANVLTF
TGTGCCACCAGCAGCGGGGACTCTGGGGCCAACGTCCTGACTTTC
>TRBV2|-|many|TRBJ2-4
CASGPLAKNIQYF
TGTGCCAGCGGACCGCTAGCCAAAAACATTCAGTACTTC
>TRBV7-3|-|-|TRBJ1-1
CASSLTNRENTEAFF
TGTGCCAGCAGCTTAACGAACAGGGAGAACACTGAAGCTTTCTTT
>TRBV6-5|-|-|TRBJ2-2
CASSYSSGTGELFF
TGTGCCAGCAGTTATTCCAGCGGGACCGGGGAGCTGTTTTTT